Listed here are 16 T cell receptor beta chains from one sample, sequenced in a study of blood T cells in healthy people across ages (dated by TCRdb to between 2014 and 2016). The library was made by 5' RACE. For sequencing, an Illumina HiSeq 2500 was employed. A second PCR of about 7 to 12 cycles was run with a J-beta primer mix and a sample-barcoded 5' primer. The public reads were reanalyzed by TCRdb: fastp trimming at Q25, MiXCR alignment, in-frame beta chains only. Records with the same CDR3 protein are collapsed into one entry carrying the most frequent genes and DNA. The sample records about 930,000 distinct CDR3 sequences, 25% to 30% of which are singletons. The leading ten clones occupy roughly a tenth of the sample. This same sample was also part of a study on T cells of mothers and their children.

Sequencing input: blood. These receptors originate from a woman aged 35 to 49 in good health.

This clonotype was seen only a few times. This may arise from a read error, as a much more abundant clone is one base away. The chain uses TRBV10-3 and TRBJ2-7, with D perhaps assigned TRBD1 or TRBD2 (5 bases each). The CDR3 has 15 residues. Germline V gene lookup returns CDR1 ENHRY and CDR2 SYGVKD. V lost 0 bases and J lost 7, with 16 bases in between. The CDR3 here is CAISESTGPYNEQYF. The CDR3 DNA follows: TGTGCCATCAGTGAGTCAACGGGACCCTACAATGAGCAGTACTTC.

This rearrangement joins TRBV20-1 to TRBJ2-5; D perhaps matches TRBD1 (6 bases). CDR3 size: 17 residues. CDR1 DFQATT and CDR2 SNEGSKA come from the germline V gene (reference sequence). Trimming shortened V by 0 bases and J by 1 base, and 18 bases separated the two germline ends. The CDR3 bases are TGCAGTGCTAGAGATAGTGGGGGCGGTATCCGCCAAGAGACCCAGTACTTC. Translation gives CSARDSGGGIRQETQYF.

This clonotype was seen repeatedly, ten times or more. The chain links TRBV4-3 to TRBJ1-2, with 8 bases lining up with TRBD1. Germline V lookup: CDR1 LGHNA, CDR2 YSLEER. Trimming cost V 0 bases and J 2 bases; bases outside gene matches: 8. This CDR3 contains 17 residues. DNA of the CDR3: TGCGCCAGCAGCCAAGATCGGAGACAGGGGCCGAACTATGGCTACACCTTC. It specifies CASSQDRRQGPNYGYTF.

This clonotype came up a few times. V usage is TRBV28 and J usage is TRBJ1-4; no firm D call. Deletions cut 2 bases from V and 4 bases from J, with 17 bases between. The CDR3 has 17 amino acids. The germline V gene has CDR1 MDHEN and CDR2 SYDVKM. The CDR3 is CASSLSRLPSRNEKLFF. The CDR3 region has the DNA TGTGCCAGCAGTTTAAGTCGATTGCCCAGCCGTAATGAAAAACTGTTTTTT.

This clonotype has a handful of counts. One junction end disagrees with the germline gene, perhaps due to a read error. The chain employs TRBV6-2 or TRBV6-3 and TRBJ2-1; D might be TRBD1 (6 bases). From germline, CDR1 is MNHEY and CDR2 SVGEGT. The CDR3 loop spans 15 amino acids. The DNA of the CDR3 is TGTGCCAGCACCTTTACAGGGATCTCCTGCAATGAGCAGTTCTTC. Protein product: CASTFTGISCNEQFF.

This clonotype was found a few times. The chain couples TRBV28 to TRBJ2-7; D remains unclear. Germline assignment: CDR1 MDHEN and CDR2 SYDVKM. This CDR3 is built from 15 residues. V lost 5 bases and J lost 2, with 16 bases in between. DNA of the CDR3: TGTGCCAGCAGTCCTAGTCACAGTCGTACCTACGAGCAGTACTTC. Translating gives CASSPSHSRTYEQYF.

The sample holds one count of this clonotype. The chain links TRBV4-2 to TRBJ1-3, with 7 nucleotides matching TRBD1. CDR3 length: 16 residues. V trimming: 4 bases; J trimming: 0 bases; junction bases outside the gene matches: 6. Per the germline V gene, CDR1 is LGHNA and CDR2 is YNFKEQ. The CDR3 DNA is TGTGCCAGCAGCCCTTTTCAGGGGGACTCTGGAAACACCATATATTTT. Translated: CASSPFQGDSGNTIYF.

This clonotype has only a few counts. The chain couples TRBV5-1 to TRBJ2-3; D is unresolved. Trimming took 2 bases from V and 4 from J, leaving 11 bases between them. CDR1 and CDR2 (germline): SGHRS, YFSETQ. This CDR3 is 14 amino acids long. For the CDR3, the DNA is TGCGCCAGCAGCTTACTCTTCCCCCCAGATACGCAGTATTTT. Its translation is CASSLLFPPDTQYF.

This clonotype showed up just once. The chain couples TRBV3-1 to TRBJ2-1; D ambiguous. V was trimmed by 1 base and J by 12 bases, leaving 7 bases between them. This CDR3 contains 11 residues. The germline CDR1 and CDR2 sequences are LGHDT and YNNKEL (reference sequence). CDR3 DNA: TGTGCCAGCAGCCAAGGATCCCGGCAGTTCTTC. This gives the protein CASSQGSRQFF.

Turning to this clonotype: Mismatch with germline at one junction end may stem from a read error. The rearrangement joins TRBV4-1 to TRBJ1-4, with 7 bases matching TRBD1. Germline V gives CDR1 MGHRA, CDR2 YSYEKL. The CDR3 is made up of 15 amino acids. CDR3 in amino acids: CASSQEGGSNEKLFF. The CDR3, as DNA: TGCGCCAGTAGCCAAGAAGGGGGCTCTAATGAAAAACTGTTTTTT.

The chain employs TRBV5-1 and TRBJ1-2; 10 positions match TRBD1. Trimming removed 3 bases from V and 4 bases from J; junction bases left unmatched: 15. The CDR3 runs 18 residues. Germline values: CDR1 SGHRS, CDR2 YFSETQ. CDR3 loop: CASSSNPGQGHRSYGYTF. CDR3 DNA: TGCGCCAGCAGCTCAAATCCGGGACAGGGGCATCGCAGCTATGGCTACACCTTC.

This clonotype showed up many times. The J gene is TRBJ1-1, the V gene TRBV12-3 or TRBV12-4; D is possibly TRBD1 (6 bases). The CDR3 totals 12 residues. The ends were cut back, 5 bases at V and 7 bases at J, with 11 bases in the middle. The CDR3 is CASSIGTLEAFF. CDR3 bases: TGTGCCAGCAGTATCGGGACACTTGAAGCTTTCTTT.

Turning to this clonotype: This clone may be a read error of a much larger clone one base away. V gene TRBV24-1 combines with J gene TRBJ2-1, with 8 bases aligning to TRBD2. Germline V gene sequence: CDR1 KGHDR, CDR2 SFDVKD. This CDR3 is built from 16 residues. CDR3 protein: CAASDSSGGAFNEQFF. CDR3 nucleotide sequence: TGTGCCGCCAGTGATTCTTCCGGGGGGGCCTTTAATGAGCAGTTCTTC.

The sample holds a few counts of this clonotype. CDR3 sequence: CASNQDRVNTEAFF. CDR3 in DNA: TGTGCCAGCAATCAGGACAGGGTGAACACTGAAGCTTTCTTT. V usage is TRBV12-3 or TRBV12-4 and J usage is TRBJ1-1, with 8 bases that match TRBD1. The CDR3 has 14 amino acids. The trim removed 7 bases at V and 0 bases at J, leaving 4 bases unmatched.

The gene calls are TRBV11-2 and TRBJ2-2; 9 positions match TRBD1. The CDR3 contains 14 residues. Germline V gene sequence: CDR1 SGHAT, CDR2 FQNNGV. V lost 6 bases to trimming and J lost 7 bases; unmatched junction nucleotides: 6. Here the CDR3 DNA reads TGTGCCAGCAGGCCGACAGGGGGGATCGGGGAGCTGTTTTTT. The encoded protein is CASRPTGGIGELFF.

This clonotype was recorded at least ten times. The genes are TRBV10-3 and TRBJ2-3; D gene ambiguous. CDR1 and CDR2 from the germline V gene are ENHRY and SYGVKD. The CDR3 contains 15 residues. Trimming left V 0 bases short and J 3 bases short, with 10 bases between. The CDR3, as DNA: TGTGCCATCAGTGAGTCAGGTAGCTATACAGATACGCAGTATTTT. It yields the protein CAISESGSYTDTQYF.